This entry lists 23 T cell receptor beta chains sequenced from one sample in a study of T-cell memory formation after mild COVID-19. TCRdb fed the 5' RACE reads into MiXCR, producing one record per CDR3 protein. The sample yields 350,000 to 500,000 distinct CDR3 sequences, 15% to 20% seen once. The specimen sequenced was PBMCs or a T cell subset sorted from them (not recorded which). These receptors were collected from an adult woman who had mild COVID-19 (a few samples of this study predate the infection). Cell type and time point are not known.

This sequence joins TRBV9 and TRBJ2-3; D remains unclear. Trimming removed 0 bases at V and 2 bases at J, with 4 bases between. Germline V gene lookup returns CDR1 SGDLS and CDR2 YYNGEE. The CDR3 covers 13 residues. The CDR3 coding sequence is TGTGCCAGCAGCGTAGGTCCCACAGATACGCAGTATTTT. This gives the protein CASSVGPTDTQYF.

V and J are TRBV5-1 and TRBJ2-6, with TRBD1 matching over 7 bases. The junction had 5 bases not matched to a gene; V was cut back by 1 base and J by 4 bases. CDR1 and CDR2 (germline): SGHRS, YFSETQ. CDR3 length: 16 residues. The CDR3 reads CASSLLPGQGANVLTF. The CDR3 region has the DNA TGCGCCAGCAGCTTGCTCCCGGGACAGGGGGCCAACGTCCTGACTTTC.

This clonotype was seen only a few times. This chain uses TRBV4-2 with TRBJ2-5; D not certain. This CDR3 is built from 13 residues. The germline CDR1 and CDR2 sequences are LGHNA and YNFKEQ. V lost 3 bases to trimming and J lost 2 bases, with 7 bases between them. In DNA form, the CDR3 reads TGTGCCAGCAGCCAGGGGTGGCAAGAGACCCAGTACTTC. This translates into CASSQGWQETQYF.

V is TRBV2 and J is TRBJ2-6; D may match TRBD1 or TRBD2 (7 bases each). Germline V gene data show CDR1 as SNHLY and CDR2 as FYNNEI. The CDR3 sequence is 16 residues long. Deletions cut 4 bases from V and 0 bases from J, with 10 bases between. Here the CDR3 reads CASSAGGASGANVLTF. CDR3 sequence (DNA): TGTGCCAGCAGTGCAGGGGGGGCCTCTGGGGCCAACGTCCTGACTTTC.

The chain recombines TRBV11-2 with TRBJ2-2; no clear D gene. The V end lost 6 bases, the J end lost 6 bases, and 20 bases lay between the germline ends. Germline CDR1 is SGHAT and CDR2 is FQNNGV. This CDR3 contains 16 residues. The CDR3 here is CASSVGVGWSAGELFF. The CDR3 DNA sequence: TGTGCCAGCAGTGTTGGGGTCGGGTGGTCTGCCGGGGAGCTGTTTTTT.

This clonotype was found a few times. The genes are TRBV6-5 and TRBJ1-1, with D perhaps matching TRBD1 (6 bases). The CDR3 length is 15 residues. Germline V gene data show CDR1 as MNHEY and CDR2 as SVGAGI. Trimming shortened V by 0 bases and J by 4 bases, and 12 bases separated the two germline ends. Here the CDR3 DNA reads TGTGCCAGCAGTTACTCGACCCAGGGGAGCACTGAAGCTTTCTTT. It codes for CASSYSTQGSTEAFF.

This chain joins TRBV9 and TRBJ1-1; possible D gene TRBD1, 6 bases. With 4 bases removed from V and 1 base from J, the gap between germline ends came to 17 bases. CDR1 and CDR2 (germline): SGDLS, YYNGEE. The length of the CDR3 is 16 residues. The CDR3 DNA is TGTGCCAGCAGCCCCATGGGGGGGCTGGGGAACACTGAAGCTTTCTTT. Translating gives CASSPMGGLGNTEAFF.

This clonotype was picked up a small number of times. The chain has TRBV6-5 and TRBJ2-2, with 11 bases matching TRBD2. This CDR3 has 22 residues. J lost 5 bases, V lost 8 bases, and 28 bases had no gene match. CDR1 MNHEY and CDR2 SVGAGI come from the germline V gene. The CDR3 sequence is CASLLGSFHRGTSGGETGELFF. The CDR3 DNA reads TGTGCCAGCCTGCTAGGATCCTTTCATCGGGGCACTAGCGGGGGCGAAACCGGGGAGCTGTTTTTT.

In this sample, this clonotype turned up many times. The V call is TRBV5-6, the J call TRBJ1-2, with 7 bases that match TRBD1. Germline assignment: CDR1 SGHDT and CDR2 YYEEEE. The CDR3 is made up of 15 amino acids. The ends lost 5 bases at V and 4 bases at J; junction bases unmatched: 11. The CDR3 DNA follows: TGTGCCAGCAGTCCAACCGGGACAGTACTCTATGGCTACACCTTC. This gives the protein CASSPTGTVLYGYTF.

The chain links TRBV9 to TRBJ1-2, with D tentatively TRBD1 (6 bases). The CDR3 loop spans 14 amino acids. Per germline, CDR1 SGDLS and CDR2 YYNGEE. V shed 0 bases and J shed 4 bases, with 10 bases lying between them. DNA for the CDR3: TGTGCCAGCAGCGTAGTCGGGGGCCCCTATGGCTACACCTTC. The encoded protein is CASSVVGGPYGYTF.

This clonotype was counted between two and nine times. The V and J genes are TRBV18 and TRBJ2-2; 7 bases match TRBD1. The CDR3 has 15 residues. From germline, CDR1 is KGHSH and CDR2 LQKENI. Trimming at V came to 5 bases and at J to 0 bases, leaving 3 bases not matched to a gene. For the CDR3, the DNA is TGTGCCAGCTCAACCGGGACAGCGAACACCGGGGAGCTGTTTTTT. Protein: CASSTGTANTGELFF.

The chain carries TRBV12-3 or TRBV12-4 and TRBJ2-7, with TRBD2 matching 14 bases. V lost 8 bases and J lost 3; bases outside the gene matches: 6. The CDR3 spans 15 residues. The chain's CDR3 is CASAPGTSGSYEQYF. CDR3 DNA sequence: TGTGCCAGCGCCCCGGGGACTAGCGGGAGCTACGAGCAGTACTTC.

The chain has TRBV9 and TRBJ2-2; TRBD1 agrees at 7 bases. Germline CDR1 reads SGDLS; CDR2 reads YYNGEE. Losses at the gene ends were 4 bases for V and 6 bases for J; bases not matched to a gene: 9. This CDR3 region has 15 residues. In DNA, the CDR3 is TGTGCCAGCAGCCCCCGGACAGGCGGGTCCGGGGAGCTGTTTTTT. Protein: CASSPRTGGSGELFF.

This chain uses TRBV5-1 with TRBJ2-5; 7 bases are a match to TRBD2. The CDR3 is 13 residues long. With 4 bases clipped from V and 3 bases from J, the junction kept 3 bases outside the gene matches. CDR1 and CDR2 (germline): SGHRS, YFSETQ. The CDR3 coding sequence is TGCGCCAGCAGCCGGGGGGAGGAAGAGACCCAGTACTTC. It encodes CASSRGEEETQYF.

The DNA of the CDR3 is TGCGCCAGCAGCTTGCCCAGGATAAACACCGGGGAGCTGTTTTTT. Translated, it gives CASSLPRINTGELFF. This chain connects TRBV5-1 to TRBJ2-2; D is undetermined. The CDR3 totals 15 residues. Germline assignment: CDR1 SGHRS and CDR2 YFSETQ. V was cut by 1 base and J by 2 bases, with 9 bases left in between. Using reference TRBV5-1 and TRBJ2-2 for the parts outside the CDR3, the full variable domain is KAGVTQTPRYLIKTRGQQVTLSCSPISGHRSVSWYQQTPGQGLQFLFEYFSETQRNKGNFPGRFSGRQFSNSRSEMNVSTLELGDSALYLCASSLPRINTGELFFGEGSRLTVL.

This chain connects TRBV4-1 to TRBJ1-4; unclear D gene. V was cut by 1 base and J by 8 bases, with 17 bases left in between. The CDR3 is 16 residues long. In germline, CDR1 is MGHRA, CDR2 YSYEKL. The CDR3 reads CASSQGGYGTVEKLFF. As DNA, the CDR3 is TGCGCCAGCAGCCAAGGAGGGTACGGCACGGTGGAAAAACTGTTTTTT.

Here the CDR3 DNA reads TGTGCCAGCAGTTGGGACGGGAACTACGGGGAGCAGTACTTC. Amino acids: CASSWDGNYGEQYF. V usage is TRBV12-3 or TRBV12-4 and J usage is TRBJ2-7; either TRBD1 or TRBD2 may supply D (5 bases each). The CDR3 totals 14 residues. V lost 4 bases and J lost 7, with 17 bases in between.

This clonotype was detected a few times. The rearrangement joins TRBV6-1 to TRBJ2-7; 8 bases map to TRBD2. This CDR3 is built from 14 residues. V lost 5 bases to trimming and J lost 6 bases; unmatched junction nucleotides: 9. The germline gives CDR1 MNHNS, CDR2 SASEGT. DNA for the CDR3: TGTGCCAGCAGTACCGGGACTAGAGCTACCGAGCAGTACTTC. As protein: CASSTGTRATEQYF.

This clonotype was counted at least ten times. The V call is TRBV6-1, the J call TRBJ2-7; D gene unclear. CDR3 size: 13 residues. V shed 1 base and J shed 3 bases, with 7 bases lying between them. Germline CDR1 reads MNHNS; CDR2 reads SASEGT. This CDR3 is CASSEDVSYEQYF. CDR3 sequence (DNA): TGTGCCAGCAGTGAAGATGTCAGCTACGAGCAGTACTTC.

The gene calls are TRBV7-6 and TRBJ2-7, with 11 bases fitting TRBD1. Germline CDR1 reads SGHVS; CDR2 reads FNYEAQ. After removal of 4 bases from V and 2 bases from J, the junction contained 10 bases not matched to a gene. The CDR3 runs 17 residues. The CDR3 is CASSSLQLGQGAYEQYF. In DNA form, the CDR3 reads TGTGCCAGCAGCTCCCTGCAGCTGGGACAGGGGGCCTACGAGCAGTACTTC.

This clonotype was seen only a few times. V usage is TRBV20-1 and J usage is TRBJ1-4; possibly TRBD1 for D (5 bases). Trimming took off 6 bases at V and 5 bases at J, with 10 bases between the two ends. The germline gives CDR1 DFQATT, CDR2 SNEGSKA (reference sequence). The CDR3 length is 12 residues. CDR3: CSAEGWNEKLFF. The DNA for the CDR3 is TGCAGTGCGGAGGGGTGGAATGAAAAACTGTTTTTT.

V gene TRBV12-3 or TRBV12-4 combines with J gene TRBJ1-3; D not certain. V was cut by 2 bases and J by 2 bases, with 7 bases left in between. The CDR3 covers 14 residues. DNA of the CDR3: TGTGCCAGCAGTTTAAGGGAGGCTGGAAACACCATATATTTT. Residues: CASSLREAGNTIYF.

V and J are TRBV5-6 and TRBJ1-2; possible D gene TRBD1, 6 bases. The CDR3 is 15 amino acids. Germline V CDR1 and CDR2: SGHDT, YYEEEE. V was pared by 0 bases and J by 2 bases, with 11 bases between. In DNA form, the CDR3 reads TGTGCCAGCAGCTTGGCCATTGACAGGAACTATGGCTACACCTTC. Translation: CASSLAIDRNYGYTF. Together with reference TRBV5-6 and TRBJ1-2, the CDR3 gives the full variable domain: DAGVTQSPTHLIKTRGQQVTLRCSPKSGHDTVSWYQQALGQGPQFIFQYYEEEERQRGNFPDRFSGHQFPNYSSELNVNALLLGDSALYLCASSLAIDRNYGYTFGSGTRLTVV.